Shown below are 8 T cell receptor beta chains from a single sample sequenced in a study of memory CD4+ T cells and cytomegalovirus serostatus. Single viable CD3+CD4+CD8-CD45RO+ cells were sorted as the memory CD4+ T cells. Using immunoSEQ multiplex PCR, the repertoire was profiled, and TCRdb retains in-frame clones only, with some absent. The sample holds around 44,000 clones, over 70% seen once. Sequenced material: memory CD4+ T cells from blood. Receptors originate from an adult in good health and CMV-seronegative.

The chain has TRBV6-4 and TRBJ1-3, with a tentative D call TRBD1 (5 bases). There are 17 residues in the CDR3. Trimming shortened V by 4 bases and J by 0 bases, and 16 bases separated the two germline ends. Germline V gives CDR1 MRHNA, CDR2 SNTAGT. CDR3 DNA: TGTGCCAGCAGTGCCGGTGGGACCGCTTACTCTGGAAACACCATATATTTT. Its protein is CASSAGGTAYSGNTIYF.

This clone was seen more than once but under ten times. The chain joins TRBV5-1 to TRBJ1-1; D gene uncertain. This CDR3 is 14 amino acids long. The germline V gene encodes CDR1 SGHRS and CDR2 YFSETQ. The V end was cut by 4 bases, the J end by 7 bases, with 17 bases between. CDR3: CASSPGMNHVEAFF. DNA of the CDR3: TGCGCCAGCAGCCCCGGGATGAACCACGTTGAAGCTTTCTTT.

This rearrangement joins TRBV9 to TRBJ1-3; a weak D match, TRBD1 (5 bases). CDR3 size: 15 residues. CDR1 is SGDLS and CDR2 is YYNGEE in the germline V gene. Between the trimmed V and J ends, which lost 7 bases and 4 bases, there was a span of 18 bases. The CDR3 sequence is CASGARQGVGNTIYF. CDR3 coding DNA: TGTGCCAGCGGCGCCCGGCAGGGAGTCGGAAACACCATATATTTT.

The chain carries TRBV6-1 and TRBJ2-3, with no clear D. The length of the CDR3 is 13 residues. V was clipped by 4 bases and J by 9 bases, with 14 bases between them. Germline CDR1 MNHNS, CDR2 SASEGT. The CDR3 bases are TGTGCCAGCAGTGTGACCCTAATCGGGACGCAGTATTTT. Its translation: CASSVTLIGTQYF.

The CDR3 DNA is TGTGCCAGCTCACCAGCTAGCAATCAGCCCCAGCATTTT. Its protein product is CASSPASNQPQHF. The chain uses TRBV18 and TRBJ1-5; D is ambiguous. Per the germline V gene, CDR1 is KGHSH and CDR2 is LQKENI. V was trimmed by 2 bases and J by 0 bases, leaving 2 bases between them. The CDR3 length is 13 residues. The complete variable domain, with remaining parts taken from reference TRBV18 and TRBJ1-5, reads NAGVMQNPRHLVRRRGQEARLRCSPMKGHSHVYWYRQLPEEGLKFMVYLQKENIIDESGMPKERFSAEFPKEGPSILRIQQVVRGDSAAYFCASSPASNQPQHFGDGTRLSIL.

The J gene is TRBJ2-1, the V gene TRBV7-7, with D uncertain. This CDR3 is built from 11 residues. CDR1 is SSHAT, CDR2 FNYEAQ, per germline (reference sequence). CDR3 bases: TGTGCTATCCGGTCCAACCAAGAGCAGTTCTTC. It codes for CAIRSNQEQFF.

The V and J genes are TRBV7-2 and TRBJ1-2, with D unresolved. The V and J ends lost 6 bases and 6 bases respectively, with 20 bases between them. The CDR3 is made up of 15 amino acids. Germline CDR1 and CDR2: SGHTA and FQGNSA. CDR3 in amino acids: CASRKRLGVLDGYTF. The CDR3 region has the DNA TGTGCCAGCAGAAAGCGCCTAGGCGTGCTTGATGGCTACACCTTC.

This clone has a handful of counts. The chain has TRBV6-1 and TRBJ1-1; no reliable D call. This CDR3 region has 13 residues. V lost 4 bases, J lost 6 bases, and 12 bases lay in between. Per germline, CDR1 MNHNS and CDR2 SASEGT. The CDR3 is CASSGAGKSEAFF. CDR3 in DNA: TGTGCCAGCAGTGGGGCGGGGAAGTCTGAAGCTTTCTTT.